These 9 T cell receptor beta chains were sequenced from one sample in a study of T cell responses to AZD1222 COVID-19 vaccine. TCRdb's copy holds only in-frame clones and misses some; the assay was immunoSEQ multiplex PCR. In the table there are around 110,000 clones, less than 90% of which are singletons. This sample comprised peripheral blood, obtained on day 0 of AZD1222 vaccination. The origin of the receptors is an adult in good health.

This clone was picked up a small number of times. The chain is built from TRBV7-9 and TRBJ2-7, with D possibly being TRBD1 or TRBD2 (6 bases each). Trimming took 5 bases from V and 3 from J, leaving 20 bases between them. The CDR3 consists of 16 residues. Germline-derived CDR1 and CDR2 are SEHNR and FQNEAQ (reference sequence). As DNA, the CDR3 is TGTGCCAGCAGCACCCCCCGGGGGAAGGGGGACTACGAGCAGTACTTC. It specifies CASSTPRGKGDYEQYF. The complete variable domain, with remaining parts taken from reference TRBV7-9 and TRBJ2-7, reads DTGVSQNPRHKITKRGQNVTFRCDPISEHNRLYWYRQTLGQGPEFLTYFQNEAQLEKSRLLSDRFSAERPKGSFSTLEIQRTEQGDSAMYLCASSTPRGKGDYEQYFGPGTRLTVT.

The rearrangement joins TRBV13 to TRBJ1-2, with unresolved D. CDR1 PRHDT and CDR2 FYEKMQ come from the germline V gene (reference sequence). Trimming took 3 bases from V and 4 from J, leaving 18 bases between them. The CDR3 is 16 amino acids. Written as DNA, the CDR3 is TGTGCCAGCAGCTTTTTTTTTCGTGACGGAGGCTATGGCTACACCTTC. Its translation is CASSFFFRDGGYGYTF.

The chain has TRBV5-1 and TRBJ2-7; no firm D call. The CDR3 is 13 residues long. Trimming took off 2 bases at V and 5 bases at J, with 11 bases between the two ends. The germline gives CDR1 SGHRS, CDR2 YFSETQ. CDR3 residues: CASSFSRGHEQYF. CDR3 in DNA: TGCGCCAGCAGCTTCAGCAGAGGTCACGAGCAGTACTTC.

The chain couples TRBV19 to TRBJ2-7, with D possibly TRBD2 on 5 matching bases. Looked up from germline, CDR1 is LNHDA and CDR2 is SQIVND (reference sequence). The V and J ends lost 4 bases and 4 bases respectively, with 8 bases between them. CDR3 size: 12 residues. DNA of the CDR3: TGTGCCAGTAGTAGGACGGGGTACGAGCAGTACTTC. This codes for CASSRTGYEQYF.

This chain uses TRBV24-1 with TRBJ1-5; 7 bases fit TRBD1. Germline assignment: CDR1 KGHDR and CDR2 SFDVKD. The CDR3 extends over 15 amino acids. V lost 3 bases to trimming and J lost 2 bases; unmatched junction nucleotides: 3. CDR3 loop: CATSDPGTGNQPQHF. CDR3 DNA sequence: TGTGCCACCAGTGATCCGGGGACAGGCAATCAGCCCCAGCATTTT.

The V and J genes are TRBV28 and TRBJ2-3; D is unclear. This CDR3 comprises 12 residues. Deletions cut 8 bases from V and 6 bases from J, with 12 bases between. Germline V CDR1 and CDR2: MDHEN, SYDVKM. Here the CDR3 DNA reads TGTGCCAGCGAGGCCACCCCGGATACGCAGTATTTT. It encodes CASEATPDTQYF.

The rearrangement links TRBV5-6 to TRBJ1-1; D may be TRBD1 (6 bases). CDR1 and CDR2 (germline): SGHDT, YYEEEE. The CDR3 spans 14 residues. The V end was cut by 1 base, the J end by 6 bases, with 13 bases between. The DNA of the CDR3 is TGTGCCAGCAGCTTGTATAACAGGGAAGCTGAAGCTTTCTTT. Translated: CASSLYNREAEAFF.

Details on this clone: The identical CDR3 is also encoded by other nucleotide sequences in the sample. V usage is TRBV5-1 and J usage is TRBJ1-4, with D maybe TRBD1 (5 bases). V lost 5 bases and J lost 8, with 19 bases in between. Germline CDR1 reads SGHRS; CDR2 reads YFSETQ. This CDR3 is built from 15 residues. The CDR3 loop reads CASSFQGRNSEKLFF. CDR3 bases: TGCGCCAGCAGTTTCCAGGGCAGGAATTCGGAAAAACTGTTTTTT.

This clone was counted once. The chain joins TRBV7-9 to TRBJ1-4; TRBD1 might be the D (5 bases). The V gene lost 2 bases and the J gene lost 8 bases, with 15 bases spanning the gap. Looked up from germline, CDR1 is SEHNR and CDR2 is FQNEAQ (reference sequence). This CDR3 region has 15 residues. CDR3 loop: CASSLNRPGNEKLFF. CDR3 nucleotide sequence: TGTGCCAGCAGCTTAAACCGGCCAGGGAACGAAAAACTGTTTTTT.